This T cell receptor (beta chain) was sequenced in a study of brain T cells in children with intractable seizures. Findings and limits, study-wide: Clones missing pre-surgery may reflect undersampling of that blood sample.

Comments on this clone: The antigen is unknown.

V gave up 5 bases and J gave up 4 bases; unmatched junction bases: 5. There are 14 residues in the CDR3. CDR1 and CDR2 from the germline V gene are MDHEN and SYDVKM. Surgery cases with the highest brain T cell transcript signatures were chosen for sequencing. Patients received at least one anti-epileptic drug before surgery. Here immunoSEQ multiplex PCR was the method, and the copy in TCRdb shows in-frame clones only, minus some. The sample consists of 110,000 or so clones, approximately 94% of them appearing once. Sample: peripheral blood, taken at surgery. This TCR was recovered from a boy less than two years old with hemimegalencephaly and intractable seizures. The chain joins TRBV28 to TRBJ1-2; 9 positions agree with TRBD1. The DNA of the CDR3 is TGTGCCAGCAGTAAGGGACAGGGACTCTATGGCTACACCTTC. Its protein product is CASSKGQGLYGYTF.